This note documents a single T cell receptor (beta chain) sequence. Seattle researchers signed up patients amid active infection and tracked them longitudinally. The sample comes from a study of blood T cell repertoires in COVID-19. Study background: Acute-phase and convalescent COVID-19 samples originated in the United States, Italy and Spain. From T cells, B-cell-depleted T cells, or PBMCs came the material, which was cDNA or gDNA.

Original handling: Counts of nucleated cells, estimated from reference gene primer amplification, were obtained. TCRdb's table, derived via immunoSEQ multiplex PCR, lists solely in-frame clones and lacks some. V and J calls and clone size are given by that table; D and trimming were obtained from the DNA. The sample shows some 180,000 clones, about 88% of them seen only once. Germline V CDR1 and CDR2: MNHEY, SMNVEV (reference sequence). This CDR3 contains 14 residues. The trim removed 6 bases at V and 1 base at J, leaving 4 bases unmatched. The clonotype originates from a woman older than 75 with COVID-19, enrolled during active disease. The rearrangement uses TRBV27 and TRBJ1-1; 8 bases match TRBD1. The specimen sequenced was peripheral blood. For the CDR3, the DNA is TGTGCCAGCAGGAGGACAGGGAAGAACACTGAAGCTTTCTTT. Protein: CASRRTGKNTEAFF.